These 31 T cell receptor beta chains came from one sample sequenced in a study of cytomegalovirus exposure and HLA in healthy donors. Primers: 60 Vbeta forward and 13 Jbeta reverse. Method: immunoSEQ multiplex PCR; TCRdb's copy keeps in-frame clones and lacks some. The data hold about 94,000 clones, with around 69% observed a single time. Sequencing was performed on PBMCs. These receptors were obtained from a man younger than 45 in good health and CMV-seronegative.

The chain couples TRBV5-1 to TRBJ2-3; 15 positions match TRBD2. Unmatched junction bases numbered 2, after V lost 0 bases and J lost 6 bases. CDR1 is SGHRS and CDR2 is YFSETQ in the germline V gene. The CDR3 consists of 16 residues. Written as DNA, the CDR3 is TGCGCCAGCAGCTTGGATGGGACTAGCGGGGGGGATACGCAGTATTTT. Translation: CASSLDGTSGGDTQYF.

V gene TRBV4-1 combines with J gene TRBJ2-4, with 9 positions matching TRBD1. V shed 5 bases, J shed 0 bases, and the junction held 5 bases outside the gene matches. Germline values: CDR1 MGHRA, CDR2 YSYEKL. The CDR3 has 16 residues. The CDR3 is CASSEGQGLAKNIQYF. CDR3 in DNA: TGCGCCAGCAGCGAGGGACAGGGATTAGCCAAAAACATTCAGTACTTC.

This rearrangement joins TRBV9 to TRBJ1-4; the D gene is possibly TRBD1 (5 bases). The V gene lost 4 bases and the J gene lost 0 bases, with 19 bases spanning the gap. This CDR3 is 18 amino acids long. CDR1 and CDR2 from the germline V gene are SGDLS and YYNGEE. As DNA, the CDR3 is TGTGCCAGCAGCATAGGTCTTGGGAGGGGAGCAACTAATGAAAAACTGTTTTTT. Amino acid sequence: CASSIGLGRGATNEKLFF. Full variable domain (rest looked up from reference TRBV9 and TRBJ1-4): DSGVTQTPKHLITATGQRVTLRCSPRSGDLSVYWYQQSLDQGLQFLIQYYNGEERAKGNILERFSAQQFPDLHSELNLSSLELGDSALYFCASSIGLGRGATNEKLFFGSGTQLSVL.

The rearrangement links TRBV6-4 to TRBJ2-1, with TRBD2 matching 12 bases. V trimming: 7 bases; J trimming: 7 bases; junction bases outside the gene matches: 5. CDR3 length: 14 amino acids. The germline V gene has CDR1 MRHNA and CDR2 SNTAGT. DNA of the CDR3: TGTGCCAGCACCAGGACTAGCGGGGCGAATGAGCAGTTCTTC. Translation gives CASTRTSGANEQFF.

The chain combines TRBV2 with TRBJ2-7; D possibly corresponds to TRBD2 (6 bases). The CDR3 contains 15 residues. The germline CDR1 and CDR2 sequences are SNHLY and FYNNEI. The germline V and J ends were trimmed by 5 bases and 1 base, with 15 bases remaining between them. The CDR3 DNA follows: TGTGCCAGCAGTCCAGCGGGCCTACTTTCCTACGAGCAGTACTTC. It translates to CASSPAGLLSYEQYF.

This chain links TRBV10-3 with TRBJ2-1; 7 nucleotides line up with TRBD2. This CDR3 has 17 amino acids. V was pared by 5 bases and J by 7 bases, with 17 bases of the junction left unmatched. Germline loops: CDR1 ENHRY, CDR2 SYGVKD. CDR3 residues: CAISLLSSGVPGNEQFF. The CDR3 DNA reads TGTGCCATCAGTCTCCTTTCAAGCGGGGTCCCAGGGAATGAGCAGTTCTTC.

V and J are TRBV7-8 and TRBJ2-2; 7 nucleotides match TRBD1. Germline V lookup: CDR1 SGHVS, CDR2 FQNEAQ. The V segment lost 10 bases and the J segment 4 bases; nucleotides outside the gene matches: 6. CDR3 length equals 13 residues. The CDR3 loop reads CANRQGGTGELFF. CDR3 DNA sequence: TGTGCCAATAGACAGGGCGGCACCGGGGAGCTGTTTTTT.

This clone was seen a handful of times. The chain joins TRBV7-6 to TRBJ2-7; D is undetermined. The CDR3 has 12 amino acids. Germline lookup yields CDR1 SGHVS and CDR2 FNYEAQ. The ends were cut back, 1 base at V and 6 bases at J, with 7 bases in the middle. The CDR3 here is CASSLGGAEQYF. In DNA form, the CDR3 reads TGTGCCAGCAGCTTAGGTGGAGCCGAGCAGTACTTC.

The chain combines TRBV7-8 with TRBJ1-3; no clear D. V was shortened by 1 base and J by 3 bases, with 10 bases between the two germline ends. The germline V gene has CDR1 SGHVS and CDR2 FQNEAQ. This CDR3 contains 15 residues. The CDR3 protein is CASSLVGGNGNTIYF. The CDR3 DNA sequence: TGTGCCAGCAGCTTAGTAGGAGGCAATGGAAACACCATATATTTT. Looking up the rest from reference TRBV7-8 and TRBJ1-3 gives the full variable domain: GAGVSQSPRYKVAKRGQDVALRCDPISGHVSLFWYQQALGQGPEFLTYFQNEAQLDKSGLPSDRFFAERPEGSVSTLKIQRTQQEDSAVYLCASSLVGGNGNTIYFGEGSWLTVV.

This clone was counted a few times. The chain carries TRBV4-2 and TRBJ2-5; a weak D match, TRBD1 (7 bases). The CDR3 spans 18 residues. CDR1 LGHNA and CDR2 YNFKEQ come from the germline V gene. V dropped 0 bases and J dropped 5 bases, with 22 bases sitting between them. The CDR3 coding sequence is TGTGCCAGCAGCCAAGAGGGAATTTCGACTAGAGGGGGCGAGACCCAGTACTTC. This encodes CASSQEGISTRGGETQYF.

V usage is TRBV5-4 and J usage is TRBJ2-7; 7 nucleotides match TRBD2. The CDR3 is 14 residues long. The V and J ends lost 5 bases and 6 bases, in that order; junction bases with no gene match: 11. CDR1 and CDR2 (germline): SGHNT, YYREEE (reference sequence). The CDR3 spells CASRREREASEQYF. The CDR3 DNA reads TGTGCCAGCAGACGAGAGCGGGAAGCCTCCGAGCAGTACTTC.

This clone was seen more than once but under ten times. The rearrangement joins TRBV7-3 to TRBJ1-6, with D possibly being TRBD1 (5 bases). V was trimmed by 4 bases and J by 9 bases, leaving 10 bases between them. The CDR3 spans 13 residues. Germline CDR1 reads SGHTA; CDR2 reads FQGTGA. DNA of the CDR3: TGTGCCAGCAGCTCGGCGGGGGTTTCACCCCTCCACTTT. Encoded protein: CASSSAGVSPLHF.

The rearrangement links TRBV9 to TRBJ2-1; 7 nucleotides match TRBD2. V shed 0 bases, J shed 3 bases, and the junction held 3 bases outside the gene matches. Germline-derived CDR1 and CDR2 are SGDLS and YYNGEE. The CDR3 is made up of 15 amino acids. The CDR3 loop is CASSVGGGVYNEQFF. The CDR3 DNA is TGTGCCAGCAGCGTAGGGGGGGGTGTCTACAATGAGCAGTTCTTC.

The chain uses TRBV19 and TRBJ2-7, with D tentatively TRBD1 (5 bases). From germline, CDR1 is LNHDA and CDR2 SQIVND (reference sequence). The CDR3 loop spans 13 amino acids. The germline V and J ends were trimmed by 5 bases and 4 bases, with 12 bases remaining between them. The CDR3, as DNA: TGTGCCAGTAGTGGGGCCCATCTGTACGAGCAGTACTTC. The encoded protein is CASSGAHLYEQYF.

The chain recombines TRBV2 with TRBJ1-2; TRBD1 matches at 12 bases. Trimming removed 10 bases from V and 3 bases from J; junction bases left unmatched: 12. CDR1 and CDR2 from the germline V gene are SNHLY and FYNNEI. The CDR3 has 16 amino acids. CDR3 sequence reads: CATSGTGGFDHYGYTF. CDR3 nucleotide sequence: TGTGCCACCTCCGGGACAGGGGGCTTCGATCACTATGGCTACACCTTC.

J is TRBJ1-6 and V is TRBV6-1; TRBD1 is a possible D gene (6 bases). The CDR3 covers 18 residues. CDR1 and CDR2 (germline): MNHNS, SASEGT. V was trimmed by 2 bases and J by 2 bases, leaving 16 bases between them. The CDR3 DNA is TGTGCCAGCAGTGAATCCCTTGTGGGGGCAACCTATAATTCACCCCTCCACTTT. Amino acid sequence: CASSESLVGATYNSPLHF.

This chain connects TRBV7-9 to TRBJ2-2, with D possibly matching TRBD2 (6 bases). The CDR3 totals 16 residues. V lost 5 bases to trimming and J lost 7 bases, with 20 bases between them. Germline CDR1 is SEHNR and CDR2 is FQNEAQ (reference sequence). The CDR3 here is CASSILPGLEGGELFF. DNA of the CDR3: TGTGCCAGCAGCATTTTACCGGGACTCGAAGGCGGGGAGCTGTTTTTT. Based on the CDR3 plus reference TRBV7-9 and TRBJ2-2, the full variable domain is DTGVSQNPRHKITKRGQNVTFRCDPISEHNRLYWYRQTLGQGPEFLTYFQNEAQLEKSRLLSDRFSAERPKGSFSTLEIQRTEQGDSAMYLCASSILPGLEGGELFFGEGSRLTVL.

This clone was picked up a small number of times. This chain links TRBV9 with TRBJ2-7; 8 bases map to TRBD1. The CDR3 spans 15 residues. Germline lookup yields CDR1 SGDLS and CDR2 YYNGEE. V lost 4 bases to trimming and J lost 4 bases; unmatched junction nucleotides: 10. CDR3 sequence reads: CASSTGQGKGYEQYF. The CDR3 nucleotides are TGTGCCAGCAGCACAGGACAGGGTAAAGGGTACGAGCAGTACTTC.

A few counts support this clone. The V and J genes are TRBV25-1 and TRBJ1-1; TRBD1 matches at 10 bases. The V gene end was trimmed by 6 bases and the J gene end by 6 bases; junction bases not matched to a gene: 10. The CDR3 is 15 residues long. Looked up from germline, CDR1 is MGHDK and CDR2 is SYGVNS. CDR3 in amino acids: CASSRLTGGVSEAFF. The CDR3, as DNA: TGTGCCAGCAGCCGTTTGACAGGGGGCGTTTCTGAAGCTTTCTTT. Supplemented by reference TRBV25-1 and TRBJ1-1, the full variable domain reads EADIYQTPRYLVIGTGKKITLECSQTMGHDKMYWYQQDPGMELHLIHYSYGVNSTEKGDLSSESTVSRIRTEHFPLTLESARPSHTSQYLCASSRLTGGVSEAFFGQGTRLTVV.

V usage is TRBV19 and J usage is TRBJ1-2; D gene ambiguous. This CDR3 is built from 15 residues. V lost 7 bases and J lost 4, with 19 bases in between. Per germline, CDR1 LNHDA and CDR2 SQIVND (reference sequence). CDR3 sequence: CASKVSVGGGYGYTF. In nucleotides, the CDR3 is TGTGCCAGTAAGGTCAGCGTGGGAGGTGGCTATGGCTACACCTTC.

V and J are TRBV29-1 and TRBJ2-2, with 11 bases matching TRBD2. Germline CDR1 reads SQVTM; CDR2 reads ANQGSEA. The CDR3 is made up of 15 amino acids. V was pared by 5 bases and J by 3 bases, with 5 bases of the junction left unmatched. In DNA form, the CDR3 reads TGCAGCGTTTTAGCGGGGGGGCTATACACCGGGGAGCTGTTTTTT. It specifies CSVLAGGLYTGELFF.

The chain couples TRBV6-1 to TRBJ2-7; tentatively, D is TRBD2 (6 bases). CDR3 length: 16 residues. Trimming pared 4 bases from V and 3 bases from J, leaving 19 bases between. Germline CDR1 is MNHNS and CDR2 is SASEGT. The CDR3 coding sequence is TGTGCCAGCAGTGCCAACGTTCAGGGACTGCACTACGAGCAGTACTTC. This codes for CASSANVQGLHYEQYF.

V gene TRBV11-1 combines with J gene TRBJ1-1; D gene unclear. The germline V gene has CDR1 SGHAT and CDR2 FQDESV (reference sequence). The CDR3 consists of 14 residues. Trimming stripped 1 base from V and 5 bases from J, with 11 bases between. The CDR3 reads CASSLGTGETEAFF. CDR3 DNA: TGTGCCAGCAGCTTAGGTACGGGTGAAACTGAAGCTTTCTTT.

The chain recombines TRBV5-1 with TRBJ2-7; no clear D gene. The length of the CDR3 is 12 residues. Trimming took 2 bases from V and 5 from J, leaving 8 bases between them. The germline CDR1 and CDR2 sequences are SGHRS and YFSETQ. The CDR3: CASSFPGNEQYF. The CDR3, as DNA: TGCGCCAGCAGCTTCCCAGGAAACGAGCAGTACTTC.

The chain has TRBV6-1 and TRBJ2-7; tentatively, D is TRBD1 (5 bases). Between the trimmed V and J ends, which lost 6 bases and 2 bases, there was a span of 14 bases. This CDR3 is 14 amino acids long. Per the germline V gene, CDR1 is MNHNS and CDR2 is SASEGT. The DNA of the CDR3 is TGTGCCAGCAGCAGCTCTGACAGAGCCTACGAGCAGTACTTC. Its protein product is CASSSSDRAYEQYF.

The genes are TRBV16 and TRBJ2-5, with D uncertain. Germline values: CDR1 KGHSY, CDR2 FQNENV. Trimming pared 0 bases from V and 3 bases from J, leaving 20 bases between. The CDR3 loop spans 18 amino acids. DNA of the CDR3: TGTGCCAGCAGCCAATCTATAACCAGAAAAACATACGAAGAGACCCAGTACTTC. Amino acids: CASSQSITRKTYEETQYF.

The chain uses TRBV5-1 and TRBJ2-1; 12 nucleotides align to TRBD1. CDR3 size: 14 residues. V was clipped by 5 bases and J by 8 bases; unmatched bases: 5. Germline assignment: CDR1 SGHRS and CDR2 YFSETQ. The CDR3 DNA is TGCGCCAGCAGAGGGACAGGGGGCTTGGATGAGCAGTTCTTC. It encodes CASRGTGGLDEQFF.

This rearrangement joins TRBV5-1 to TRBJ2-1; TRBD2 matches at 7 bases. The germline gives CDR1 SGHRS, CDR2 YFSETQ. V was pared by 2 bases and J by 8 bases, with 7 bases of the junction left unmatched. The CDR3 is 14 residues long. CDR3 DNA sequence: TGCGCCAGCAGCTTCGGGGACGCGGGGGATGAGCAGTTCTTC. Protein: CASSFGDAGDEQFF. The full variable domain, in which reference TRBV5-1 and TRBJ2-1 provide the parts outside the CDR3, is KAGVTQTPRYLIKTRGQQVTLSCSPISGHRSVSWYQQTPGQGLQFLFEYFSETQRNKGNFPGRFSGRQFSNSRSEMNVSTLELGDSALYLCASSFGDAGDEQFFGPGTRLTVL.

This rearrangement joins TRBV19 to TRBJ1-5; D not certain. Germline lookup yields CDR1 LNHDA and CDR2 SQIVND (reference sequence). This CDR3 has 16 residues. The V end lost 5 bases, the J end lost 1 base, and 15 bases lay between the germline ends. The CDR3 nucleotides are TGTGCCAGTAGTCCGACGGGATCGATCAGCAATCAGCCCCAGCATTTT. Translation gives CASSPTGSISNQPQHF. The whole variable domain, remainder taken from reference TRBV19 and TRBJ1-5, is DGGITQSPKYLFRKEGQNVTLSCEQNLNHDAMYWYRQDPGQGLRLIYYSQIVNDFQKGDIAEGYSVSREKKESFPLTVTSAQKNPTAFYLCASSPTGSISNQPQHFGDGTRLSIL.

The CDR3 DNA sequence: TGCGCCAGCAGTCGGCACCGGGACCGACTAGATTCACCCCTCCACTTT. Protein product: CASSRHRDRLDSPLHF. This chain joins TRBV23-1 and TRBJ1-6, with D maybe TRBD1 (5 bases). TRBV23-1 is classed as an ORF, of uncertain function. The CDR3 sequence is 16 residues long. Between the trimmed V and J ends, which lost 4 bases and 8 bases, there was a span of 18 bases.

This clone was seen more than once but under ten times. This rearrangement joins TRBV5-1 to TRBJ1-6; 8 positions agree with TRBD1. The CDR3 is made up of 13 amino acids. In germline, CDR1 is SGHRS, CDR2 YFSETQ. V lost 5 bases and J lost 9; bases outside the gene matches: 4. DNA for the CDR3: TGCGCCAGCAGTTGGACAGGGAGTTCACCCCTCCACTTT. Translating it yields CASSWTGSSPLHF.